This entry lists 20 T cell receptor beta chains sequenced from one sample in a study of T cell responses to AZD1222 COVID-19 vaccine. Repertoires were generated with immunoSEQ multiplex PCR, while TCRdb's copy carries only in-frame clones and drops some. The data show tens of thousands of clones, with 70% to 80% seen just once and more than 20% held by the top ten. The sample here was peripheral blood, taken on day 0 of AZD1222 vaccination. The receptors come from an adult in good health.

V and J are TRBV30 and TRBJ1-1; D is undetermined. The CDR3 runs 11 residues. Germline V gene sequence: CDR1 GTSNPN, CDR2 SVGIG (reference sequence). V lost 3 bases, J lost 4 bases, and 6 bases lay in between. CDR3 residues: CAWRWVTEAFF. Written as DNA, the CDR3 is TGTGCCTGGAGGTGGGTCACTGAAGCTTTCTTT.

V usage is TRBV3-1 (or the pseudogene TRBV3-2) and J usage is TRBJ1-5, with 7 bases fitting TRBD1. Germline-derived CDR1 and CDR2 are LGHDT and YNNKEL (reference sequence). The ends lost 6 bases at V and 0 bases at J; junction bases unmatched: 14. The CDR3 spans 18 residues. The CDR3 DNA sequence: TGTGCCAGCAGAAGGGATTTTACAGGGGATTATAGCAATCAGCCCCAGCATTTT. Its translation is CASRRDFTGDYSNQPQHF.

The chain couples TRBV24-1 to TRBJ1-5, with 7 bases lining up with TRBD1. This CDR3 has 17 residues. The V gene's germline CDR1 is KGHDR and CDR2 SFDVKD. V lost 4 bases to trimming and J lost 3 bases; unmatched junction nucleotides: 11. CDR3 region: CATSEAGQASINQPQHF. Here the CDR3 DNA reads TGTGCCACCAGTGAAGCCGGACAGGCCAGCATCAATCAGCCCCAGCATTTT.

The table lists this clone with a count of one. The J gene is TRBJ2-7, the V gene TRBV19, with TRBD2 matching 7 bases. With 3 bases clipped from V and 3 bases from J, the junction kept 8 bases outside the gene matches. The CDR3 sequence is 15 residues long. Looked up from germline, CDR1 is LNHDA and CDR2 is SQIVND (reference sequence). CDR3 in amino acids: CASSISGGSDYEQYF. The CDR3 nucleotides read TGTGCCAGTAGTATTTCGGGGGGATCGGACTACGAGCAGTACTTC.

This clone came up a few times. The V call is TRBV7-8, the J call TRBJ2-1; tentatively, D is TRBD2 (6 bases). V lost 0 bases to trimming and J lost 0 bases, with 12 bases between them. Germline loops: CDR1 SGHVS, CDR2 FQNEAQ. This CDR3 comprises 17 residues. The DNA of the CDR3 is TGTGCCAGCAGCTTAGCGTTAGCGGCCTTCTCCTACAATGAGCAGTTCTTC. Its protein product is CASSLALAAFSYNEQFF.

The J gene is TRBJ2-2, the V gene TRBV5-5, with D tentatively TRBD1 or TRBD2 (5 bases each). V lost 3 bases to trimming and J lost 1 base, with 16 bases between them. The CDR3 totals 17 residues. Germline CDR1 SGHKS, CDR2 YYEKEE (reference sequence). The CDR3 loop reads CASSSGQTTGNTGELFF. CDR3 sequence (DNA): TGTGCCAGCAGCTCGGGGCAGACGACGGGGAACACCGGGGAGCTGTTTTTT.

V and J are TRBV19 and TRBJ2-2, with TRBD1 matching 8 bases. Germline V gene data show CDR1 as LNHDA and CDR2 as SQIVND (reference sequence). This CDR3 is 16 amino acids long. The V and J ends lost 3 bases and 6 bases, in that order; junction bases with no gene match: 9. CDR3 nucleotide sequence: TGTGCCAGTAGTATTCGGGGGACAGGTAGGGCCGGGGAGCTGTTTTTT. Translating it yields CASSIRGTGRAGELFF. The full variable domain, completed using reference TRBV19 and TRBJ2-2, is DGGITQSPKYLFRKEGQNVTLSCEQNLNHDAMYWYRQDPGQGLRLIYYSQIVNDFQKGDIAEGYSVSREKKESFPLTVTSAQKNPTAFYLCASSIRGTGRAGELFFGEGSRLTVL.

The chain combines TRBV28 with TRBJ1-6; tentatively, D is TRBD1 (5 bases). This CDR3 has 14 residues. Germline CDR1 MDHEN, CDR2 SYDVKM. V shed 5 bases and J shed 9 bases, with 14 bases lying between them. CDR3 DNA sequence: TGTGCCAGCAGTCCGAGCAGGGTGGTTTCACCCCTCCACTTT. Protein sequence: CASSPSRVVSPLHF.

The rearrangement joins TRBV19 to TRBJ1-2; D might be TRBD1 (6 bases). The CDR3 covers 15 residues. CDR1 and CDR2 from the germline V gene are LNHDA and SQIVND (reference sequence). V dropped 4 bases and J dropped 4 bases, with 16 bases sitting between them. The DNA for the CDR3 is TGTGCCAGTAGTACCTGGAGACAGGTCTCCTATGGCTACACCTTC. The encoded protein is CASSTWRQVSYGYTF.

This clone was seen only a few times. The J gene is TRBJ1-1, the V gene TRBV19; TRBD1 aligns across 7 bases. CDR1 and CDR2 from the germline V gene are LNHDA and SQIVND (reference sequence). Unmatched junction bases numbered 7, after V lost 3 bases and J lost 3 bases. The CDR3 loop spans 15 amino acids. Written as DNA, the CDR3 is TGTGCCAGTAGTATTGGGTCAGGGGGGTACACTGAAGCTTTCTTT. Protein: CASSIGSGGYTEAFF.

The gene calls are TRBV9 and TRBJ1-1; D gene ambiguous. Trimming left V 0 bases short and J 1 base short, with 7 bases between. The CDR3 spans 14 residues. Per the germline V gene, CDR1 is SGDLS and CDR2 is YYNGEE. The CDR3 sequence is CASSVAAQNTEAFF. The CDR3, as DNA: TGTGCCAGCAGCGTAGCGGCTCAGAACACTGAAGCTTTCTTT.

The chain employs TRBV19 and TRBJ1-2; D is undetermined. Looked up from germline, CDR1 is LNHDA and CDR2 is SQIVND (reference sequence). Trimming pared 0 bases from V and 5 bases from J, leaving 16 bases between. The CDR3 runs 16 residues. In nucleotides, the CDR3 is TGTGCCAGTAGTATAGATTATAAGACGGATTATTATGGCTACACCTTC. Translating it yields CASSIDYKTDYYGYTF.

This chain joins TRBV6-5 and TRBJ2-5, with unresolved D. Germline CDR1 and CDR2: MNHEY and SVGAGI. V was pared by 1 base and J by 7 bases, with 10 bases between. The CDR3 is 13 residues long. CDR3 coding DNA: TGTGCCAGCAGTTACTTGGCCGAAGGGACCCAGTACTTC. Translation gives CASSYLAEGTQYF.

The V gene is TRBV28, the J gene TRBJ1-2; no firm D call. This CDR3 has 15 amino acids. The germline V and J ends were trimmed by 5 bases and 8 bases, with 21 bases remaining between them. The germline gives CDR1 MDHEN, CDR2 SYDVKM. CDR3 amino acids: CASSPHTESWRGYTF. DNA for the CDR3: TGTGCCAGCAGTCCACATACAGAGTCATGGAGAGGCTACACCTTC.

The chain carries TRBV5-1 and TRBJ2-5; D is undetermined. The CDR3 is 14 amino acids. The germline CDR1 and CDR2 sequences are SGHRS and YFSETQ. V was trimmed by 1 base and J by 5 bases, leaving 12 bases between them. In DNA form, the CDR3 reads TGCGCCAGCAGCTTGAGCCGCCCCAGGGAGACCCAGTACTTC. The encoded protein is CASSLSRPRETQYF.

This clone showed up just once. This sequence joins TRBV19 and TRBJ2-2, with 9 nucleotides matching TRBD1. Per germline, CDR1 LNHDA and CDR2 SQIVND (reference sequence). The length of the CDR3 is 17 residues. J lost 4 bases, V lost 5 bases, and 11 bases had no gene match. The CDR3 region has the DNA TGTGCCAGTAGTCCCACGGTGGACAGGGGCGGCACCGGGGAGCTGTTTTTT. Amino acids: CASSPTVDRGGTGELFF.

This chain connects TRBV6-5 to TRBJ2-7; TRBD2 aligns across 8 bases. Germline CDR1 MNHEY, CDR2 SVGAGI. The junction had 1 base not matched to a gene; V was cut back by 0 bases and J by 6 bases. CDR3 length: 13 amino acids. CDR3 sequence (DNA): TGTGCCAGCAGTTACTCGACTAGCGCCGAGCAGTACTTC. It translates to CASSYSTSAEQYF.

This rearrangement joins TRBV6-2 or TRBV6-3 to TRBJ1-6, with D hard to call. This CDR3 has 14 amino acids. The germline V gene encodes CDR1 MNHEY and CDR2 SVGEGT. Trimming took off 3 bases at V and 10 bases at J, with 13 bases between the two ends. This chain's CDR3 is CASSYRPTGSPLHF. The CDR3 coding sequence is TGTGCCAGCAGTTATAGGCCCACCGGCTCACCCCTCCACTTT.

The CDR3 is CASSPDRAYNEQFF. DNA for the CDR3: TGTGCCAGCTCACCGGACAGAGCCTACAATGAGCAGTTCTTC. The V call is TRBV18, the J call TRBJ2-1; D might be TRBD1 (6 bases). CDR3 size: 14 residues. V lost 3 bases and J lost 2, with 8 bases in between. Germline V CDR1 and CDR2: KGHSH, LQKENI. The full variable domain, with the rest looked up from reference TRBV18 and TRBJ2-1, is NAGVMQNPRHLVRRRGQEARLRCSPMKGHSHVYWYRQLPEEGLKFMVYLQKENIIDESGMPKERFSAEFPKEGPSILRIQQVVRGDSAAYFCASSPDRAYNEQFFGPGTRLTVL.

This clone was seen many times. The rearrangement uses TRBV19 and TRBJ2-7, with TRBD2 matching 10 bases. Germline CDR1 LNHDA, CDR2 SQIVND (reference sequence). V was clipped by 10 bases and J by 0 bases; unmatched bases: 6. This CDR3 is built from 14 residues. The CDR3 coding sequence is TGTGCCACAGTAGCGGGAGGCCTCTCCTACGAGCAGTACTTC. This gives the protein CATVAGGLSYEQYF.